The next 23 T cell receptor beta chains were all read from a single sample in a study (dated by TCRdb to 2015 to 2017). Cells that were CD4+CD25+CD127-/low were isolated as Tregs. Receptors were amplified or captured by 5' RACE. These reads were obtained on an Illumina MiSeq. The public reads were reprocessed in TCRdb via fastp at Q25 and MiXCR, keeping in-frame beta chains. Identical CDR3 protein sequences are pooled into one entry, listed with their most common genes and DNA. For this sample there are over 8,500 distinct CDR3 sequences; around 34% appear just once. The ten largest clones capture approximately 5.6% of the sample. The sequencing input was Tregs sorted from blood. These TCRs come from a female donor with breast cancer.

As to this clonotype: Since a much larger clone is just one base distant, this may be a read error. The chain employs TRBV20-1 and TRBJ2-1, with D perhaps matching TRBD2 (5 bases). Per germline, CDR1 DFQATT and CDR2 SNEGSKA (reference sequence). The length of the CDR3 is 11 residues. CDR3 amino acids: CSARSGNEQLF. In nucleotides, the CDR3 is TGCAGTGCTAGGTCGGGGAATGAGCAGCTCTTC.

The chain carries TRBV5-1 and TRBJ2-1, with D unclear. V lost 0 bases and J lost 2, with 9 bases in between. CDR3 size: 15 residues. Germline V gene data show CDR1 as SGHRS and CDR2 as YFSETQ. The CDR3 DNA reads TGCGCCAGCAGCTTGGCCCAAGTAACCTACAATGAGCAGTTCTTC. This encodes CASSLAQVTYNEQFF.

The chain joins TRBV7-9 to TRBJ1-5, with 8 positions matching TRBD1. Germline trimming cut 4 bases from V and 6 bases from J; bases unmatched to any gene: 11. Germline V gene sequence: CDR1 SEHNR, CDR2 FQNEAQ (reference sequence). This CDR3 has 16 residues. The CDR3 DNA follows: TGTGCCAGCAGCTCATACCCGGACAGGGAGGGTCAGCCCCAGCATTTT. Protein sequence: CASSSYPDREGQPQHF. Filled out from reference TRBV7-9 and TRBJ1-5, the complete variable domain reads DTGVSQNPRHKITKRGQNVTFRCDPISEHNRLYWYRQTLGQGPEFLTYFQNEAQLEKSRLLSDRFSAERPKGSFSTLEIQRTEQGDSAMYLCASSSYPDREGQPQHFGDGTRLSIL.

Points on this clonotype: With a much larger clone just one base away, this may be a read error. This rearrangement joins TRBV6-1 to TRBJ1-5; 9 bases map to TRBD1. CDR3 length: 17 residues. With 7 bases clipped from V and 7 bases from J, the junction kept 17 bases outside the gene matches. Germline V gene sequence: CDR1 MNHNS, CDR2 SASEGT. CDR3 nucleotide sequence: TGTGCCAGCAATCCTGGCCCCGGGACAGGGCTCAGGCAGCCCCAGCATTTT. Translating it yields CASNPGPGTGLRQPQHF.

The rearrangement joins TRBV4-3 to TRBJ2-1; no clear D. V was pared by 0 bases and J by 2 bases, with 11 bases between. From germline, CDR1 is LGHNA and CDR2 YSLEER. The CDR3 runs 16 residues. The CDR3 loop is CASSQDPRPTYNEQFF. As DNA, the CDR3 is TGCGCCAGCAGCCAAGATCCGAGGCCGACCTACAATGAGCAGTTCTTC.

The chain carries TRBV4-1 and TRBJ2-2, with 7 bases lining up with TRBD1. This CDR3 region has 16 residues. Germline lookup yields CDR1 MGHRA and CDR2 YSYEKL. Trimming took 5 bases from V and 6 from J; bases not matched to a gene: 12. Here the CDR3 reads CASSGAQGVVPGELFF. The CDR3 bases are TGCGCCAGCAGCGGGGCCCAGGGGGTCGTTCCCGGGGAGCTGTTTTTT.

Of note for this clonotype: One junction end does not reproduce the germline sequence, and a read error may be involved. The gene calls are TRBV20-1 and TRBJ2-3; D gene uncertain. CDR3 length: 16 residues. Germline CDR1 and CDR2: DFQATT and SNEGSKA (reference sequence). The CDR3 loop reads CCARDLLAAHTDTQYF. CDR3 sequence (DNA): TGCTGTGCTAGAGATCTTTTAGCCGCCCACACAGATACGCAGTATTTT.

About this clonotype: This could be a read error, since a much larger clone is one nucleotide away. The chain carries TRBV30 and TRBJ2-7; 10 bases map to TRBD2. Germline V gene sequence: CDR1 GTSNPN, CDR2 SVGIG (reference sequence). The CDR3 covers 14 residues. CDR3: CAWKEAGGPHERYF. The DNA of the CDR3 is TGTGCCTGGAAAGAAGCGGGAGGGCCCCACGAGCGGTACTTC.

By sample share, this clonotype is medium-sized. The V call is TRBV9, the J call TRBJ1-2, with D unclear. The germline V gene encodes CDR1 SGDLS and CDR2 YYNGEE. V was shortened by 4 bases and J by 2 bases, with 15 bases between the two germline ends. This CDR3 has 15 amino acids. The CDR3 DNA follows: TGTGCCAGCAGCTCATTGGGAGGGCTCAACTATGGCTACACCTTC. The encoded protein is CASSSLGGLNYGYTF.

A few counts support this clonotype. The V and J genes are TRBV27 and TRBJ2-1; a possible D gene is TRBD2 (6 bases). The V gene lost 5 bases and the J gene lost 5 bases, with 16 bases spanning the gap. The CDR3 contains 15 residues. Germline CDR1 MNHEY, CDR2 SMNVEV (reference sequence). CDR3 sequence (DNA): TGTGCCAGCAGTCCCTACATAGGAGGGCACAATGAGCAGTTCTTC. Amino acids: CASSPYIGGHNEQFF.

In its sample, this clonotype was seen a few times. This chain links TRBV13 with TRBJ2-7; D may be TRBD1 or TRBD2 (5 bases each). Trimming took 5 bases from V and 6 from J, leaving 23 bases between them. The V gene's germline CDR1 is PRHDT and CDR2 FYEKMQ (reference sequence). The CDR3 is 16 residues long. CDR3 in DNA: TGTGCCAGCAGCACACTGTGGGGGAATAAAGGGGCCGAGCAGTACTTC. This gives the protein CASSTLWGNKGAEQYF.

This chain uses TRBV5-4 with TRBJ1-6; maybe TRBD1 (5 bases). CDR1 SGHNT and CDR2 YYREEE come from the germline V gene (reference sequence). V was clipped by 4 bases and J by 1 base, with 9 bases between them. This CDR3 has 15 residues. Written as DNA, the CDR3 is TGTGCCAGCAGCCCCGGGGGATCCTATAATTCACCCCTCCACTTT. Encoded protein: CASSPGGSYNSPLHF.

About this clonotype: A single base separates this from a much larger clone, so it may be a read error. The chain joins TRBV30 to TRBJ1-2; 10 bases align to TRBD1. This CDR3 has 15 residues. Trimming removed 5 bases from V and 8 bases from J; junction bases left unmatched: 14. CDR1 and CDR2 from the germline V gene are GTSNPN and SVGIG (reference sequence). In DNA, the CDR3 is TGTGCCTGGCGGAGACAGGGGGCCTATCAAGTGGGCTACACCTTC. It encodes CAWRRQGAYQVGYTF.

This clonotype is a singleton in its sample. The gene calls are TRBV27 and TRBJ2-1, with TRBD2 identical over 7 bases. This CDR3 has 18 amino acids. The trim removed 8 bases at V and 2 bases at J, leaving 18 bases unmatched. CDR1 and CDR2 from the germline V gene are MNHEY and SMNVEV (reference sequence). This chain's CDR3 is CASGPTASGDYAYNEQFF. Here the CDR3 DNA reads TGTGCCAGCGGACCAACCGCGTCTGGGGACTACGCCTACAATGAGCAGTTCTTC.

By frequency in the sample, this clonotype is medium-sized. The rearrangement joins TRBV6-5 to TRBJ1-2; D call uncertain. CDR1 is MNHEY and CDR2 is SVGAGI in the germline V gene. This CDR3 has 14 residues. Deletions cut 6 bases from V and 3 bases from J, with 14 bases between. The CDR3 DNA reads as TGTGCCAGCAGCCCTGACGTGGCGGACTATGGCTACACCTTC. Protein product: CASSPDVADYGYTF.

Remarks on this clonotype: This may be a read error: a much more frequent sequence differs by one nucleotide. V and J are TRBV20-1 and TRBJ2-1; D might be TRBD2 (5 bases). The CDR3 is 15 residues long. CDR1 is DFQATT, CDR2 SNEGSKA, per germline (reference sequence). Written as DNA, the CDR3 is TGCAGTACTAGAGATCCCACCTCCTCCTACAATGAGCAGTTCTTC. Amino acid sequence: CSTRDPTSSYNEQFF.

This clonotype was counted between two and nine times. The rearrangement joins TRBV20-1 to TRBJ1-5; no definite D call. Per the germline V gene, CDR1 is DFQATT and CDR2 is SNEGSKA (reference sequence). V lost 4 bases, J lost 4 bases, and 8 bases lay in between. The CDR3 runs to 12 residues. CDR3 DNA sequence: TGCAGTGCTACCGAATTTAATCAGCCCCAGCATTTT. It translates to CSATEFNQPQHF.

This clonotype is labeled as medium-sized. The chain combines TRBV5-1 with TRBJ2-1; D is possibly TRBD1 (5 bases). The germline V and J ends were trimmed by 1 base and 10 bases, with 15 bases remaining between them. The CDR3 totals 14 residues. Per germline, CDR1 SGHRS and CDR2 YFSETQ. CDR3 nucleotide sequence: TGCGCCAGCAGCTTGTTGTCCAGGGTTTCCGAGCAGTTCTTC. Translating it yields CASSLLSRVSEQFF.

In the case of this clonotype: Germline is not matched at one junction end, which may reflect a read error. V usage is TRBV5-6 and J usage is TRBJ2-3; TRBD2 aligns across 8 bases. Germline lookup yields CDR1 SGHDT and CDR2 YYEEEE. The CDR3 has 15 amino acids. The CDR3 sequence is CASSQGLGDTDTQFF. The CDR3 coding sequence is TGTGCCAGCAGCCAGGGACTAGGGGACACAGATACGCAGTTTTTT.

The rearrangement uses TRBV20-1 and TRBJ1-5; 9 bases agree with TRBD1. The CDR3 sequence is 15 residues long. The J segment lost 6 bases and the V segment lost 4 bases, leaving 10 bases of the junction unmatched. Germline lookup yields CDR1 DFQATT and CDR2 SNEGSKA (reference sequence). The DNA for the CDR3 is TGCAGTGCTACCGGGACAGGGTCTTTAGGTCAGCCCCAGCATTTT. This encodes CSATGTGSLGQPQHF.

V gene TRBV2 combines with J gene TRBJ2-3; 7 positions agree with TRBD2. Germline values: CDR1 SNHLY, CDR2 FYNNEI. Trimming cost V 7 bases and J 5 bases; bases outside gene matches: 6. CDR3 length: 13 amino acids. CDR3 loop: CASIQREVDTQYF. The CDR3 DNA reads TGTGCCAGCATCCAGCGGGAAGTAGATACGCAGTATTTT.

In this sample, this clonotype is medium-sized. The V call is TRBV24-1, the J call TRBJ2-7; no reliable D call. The CDR3 has 14 residues. The germline CDR1 and CDR2 sequences are KGHDR and SFDVKD. V was pared by 3 bases and J by 3 bases, with 11 bases between. The DNA of the CDR3 is TGTGCCACCAGTGATAAAGGACCGAGCTACGAGCAGTACTTC. Residues: CATSDKGPSYEQYF.

By frequency in the sample, this clonotype is medium-sized. CDR3 amino acids: CASSHWRDEQFF. The CDR3 DNA reads as TGTGCCAGCAGCCATTGGAGGGATGAGCAGTTCTTC. J is TRBJ2-1 and V is TRBV7-6; tentatively, D is TRBD2 (6 bases). V was trimmed by 5 bases and J by 8 bases, leaving 10 bases between them. The CDR3 consists of 12 residues. The germline CDR1 and CDR2 sequences are SGHVS and FNYEAQ.